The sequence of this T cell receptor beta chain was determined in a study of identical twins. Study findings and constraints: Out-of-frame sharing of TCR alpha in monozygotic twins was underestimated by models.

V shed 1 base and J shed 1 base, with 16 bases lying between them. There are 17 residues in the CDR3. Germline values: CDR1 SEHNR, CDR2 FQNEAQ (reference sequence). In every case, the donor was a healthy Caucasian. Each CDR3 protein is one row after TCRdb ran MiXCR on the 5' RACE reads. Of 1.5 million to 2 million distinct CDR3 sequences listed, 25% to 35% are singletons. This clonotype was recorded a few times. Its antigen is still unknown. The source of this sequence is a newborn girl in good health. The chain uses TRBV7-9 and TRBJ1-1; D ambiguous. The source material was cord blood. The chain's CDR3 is CASSLGGFRGRNTEAFF. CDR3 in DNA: TGTGCCAGCAGCTTAGGGGGTTTTAGAGGACGGAACACTGAAGCTTTCTTT. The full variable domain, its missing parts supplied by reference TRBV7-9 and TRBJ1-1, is DTGVSQNPRHKITKRGQNVTFRCDPISEHNRLYWYRQTLGQGPEFLTYFQNEAQLEKSRLLSDRFSAERPKGSFSTLEIQRTEQGDSAMYLCASSLGGFRGRNTEAFFGQGTRLTVV.